Following are 6 T cell receptor beta chains from one sample sequenced in a study of cytomegalovirus exposure and HLA in healthy donors. The primer mix had 60 Vbeta and 13 Jbeta primers. Clones were read by immunoSEQ multiplex PCR, and TCRdb kept only the in-frame ones, dropping some. This sample yields around 160,000 clones, of which roughly 80% are seen a single time; roughly 1.9% belongs to the top ten. Input material: PBMCs. Every receptor here comes from a human donor in good health.

The chain has TRBV6-5 and TRBJ2-1; 12 positions match TRBD2. The germline V gene has CDR1 MNHEY and CDR2 SVGAGI. V gave up 6 bases and J gave up 6 bases; unmatched junction bases: 6. This CDR3 has 15 residues. CDR3 in amino acids: CASSPPGLAGNEQFF. DNA of the CDR3: TGTGCCAGCAGCCCACCGGGACTAGCGGGCAATGAGCAGTTCTTC.

The V gene is TRBV6-5, the J gene TRBJ1-6, with D perhaps matching TRBD1 (5 bases). The germline gives CDR1 MNHEY, CDR2 SVGAGI. V was cut by 6 bases and J by 7 bases, with 16 bases left in between. The CDR3 is 15 residues long. The CDR3 DNA is TGTGCCAGCAGGAGTGGGGCGTTCGACAATTCACCCCTCCACTTT. Protein: CASRSGAFDNSPLHF.

The V call is TRBV6-5, the J call TRBJ2-6; a weak D match, TRBD1 (5 bases). V lost 7 bases and J lost 7, with 11 bases in between. Germline values: CDR1 MNHEY, CDR2 SVGAGI. The CDR3 is 13 amino acids. CDR3 nucleotide sequence: TGTGCCAGCACCGGCAGGGTAGCCAACGTCCTGACTTTC. Protein product: CASTGRVANVLTF.

This chain uses TRBV25-1 with TRBJ2-5, with D perhaps matching TRBD2 (6 bases). Gene TRBJ2-7 matches the end of the DNA better, so the J call may be wrong. The length of the CDR3 is 14 residues. Per the germline V gene, CDR1 is MGHDK and CDR2 is SYGVNS. This chain's CDR3 is CASSEPGETYEQYF. Written as DNA, the CDR3 is TGTGCCAGCAGTGAACCGGGGGAGACTTACGAGCAGTACTTC.

The sample holds a few counts of this clone. The V gene is TRBV5-5, the J gene TRBJ1-1; D perhaps matches TRBD1 (5 bases). V was trimmed by 4 bases and J by 0 bases, leaving 7 bases between them. The CDR3 totals 13 residues. Germline V gene sequence: CDR1 SGHKS, CDR2 YYEKEE (reference sequence). This chain's CDR3 is CASSGGMNTEAFF. CDR3 in DNA: TGTGCCAGCAGCGGGGGGATGAACACTGAAGCTTTCTTT.

The V gene is TRBV4-2, the J gene TRBJ2-3; weak D call: TRBD2 (6 bases). Germline CDR1 is LGHNA and CDR2 is YNFKEQ. The CDR3 is 14 residues long. Trimming took 5 bases from V and 1 from J, leaving 10 bases between them. Here the CDR3 reads CASSSGTGTDTQYF. The DNA of the CDR3 is TGTGCCAGCAGCTCCGGGACTGGCACAGATACGCAGTATTTT.